This TCR beta chain was found in a study of T cell changes during pregnancy in multiple sclerosis. Measured with immunoSEQ multiplex PCR; TCRdb has only the in-frame clones, and not every one. The sample includes 35,000 to 55,000 clones, around 89% of them seen just once. This CDR3 contains 15 residues. The germline gives CDR1 LNHDA, CDR2 SQIVND (reference sequence). V lost 0 bases to trimming and J lost 6 bases, with 14 bases between them. This TCR was recovered from a female donor in good health, enrolled as a control in a pregnancy study. The input for sequencing was CD8+ T cells from peripheral blood mononuclear cells, taken after pregnancy. The genes are TRBV19 and TRBJ1-2; D is uncertain. This chain's CDR3 is CASSIDGETMDGYTF. Here the CDR3 DNA reads TGTGCCAGTAGTATAGATGGGGAGACGATGGATGGCTACACCTTC.